Its frequency marks the clone carrying this TCR beta chain as medium-sized (0.01 to 0.1%). Its antigen is undetermined. Germline loops: CDR1 GTSNPN, CDR2 SVGIG (reference sequence). The CDR3 is 15 residues long. This entry belongs to a study of T cells in severe cutaneous drug reactions. Overall study context: Enrolled patients had probable or definite SJS/TEN or DRESS per RegiSCAR. Study findings and constraints: In carbamazepine-induced Stevens-Johnson syndrome or toxic epidermal necrolysis, TRBV12-4 averaged around 30% in blister cells and around 5% in PBMC. One public TCRbeta CDR3 appeared in all seven blister samples, averaging about 15%.

Sequenced patients had Stevens-Johnson syndrome or toxic epidermal necrolysis caused by carbamazepine. Bulk and single-cell libraries used iRepertoire multiplex PCR with TCR subtype-specific primers. Each CDR3 protein gets one entry in TCRdb, which reprocessed the multiplex PCR reads and gives no DNA. There are roughly 9,000 distinct CDR3 sequences in the sample, with 20% to 30% held by the top ten. The chain carries TRBV30 and TRBJ2-5; TCRdb's D call of TRBD1 is untestable without DNA. This TCR was recovered from a human donor with a severe cutaneous adverse drug reaction. Sequenced input: cells from a skin blister. The CDR3 reads CAWRPGQSSSETQYF.